The T cell receptor beta chain under discussion was sequenced for a study of cytomegalovirus exposure and HLA in healthy donors. Looking at the study overall: Falling in the Caucasian-associated ancestry cluster were 65% to 90% of under 500 genotyped donors.

As regards this clone: Its antigen is not identified.

Germline V gene sequence: CDR1 SEHNR, CDR2 FQNEAQ (reference sequence). The junction had 4 bases not matched to a gene; V was cut back by 5 bases and J by 2 bases. The CDR3 covers 14 residues. PCR primers comprised 60 Vbeta and 13 Jbeta primers. Profiled with immunoSEQ multiplex PCR; TCRdb holds only in-frame clones, not every one. The sample includes 150,000 to 200,000 clones, about 80% of them seen just once. Notes on the study in general: In an earlier analysis, in roughly 600 donors, most V segments appeared productive either ~90% or ~30% of the time. Most CMV-associated TCR beta chains were later found to appear HLA-restricted. V segments that were indistinguishable, TRBV6-2 and TRBV6-3 among them, were omitted from analysis.

The specimen was PBMCs. J is TRBJ2-5 and V is TRBV7-9; 8 bases agree with TRBD1. This TCR came from a woman in her thirties in good health and CMV-seronegative. The CDR3 bases are TGTGCCAGCAGCAGTGGACAGGGACAAGAGACCCAGTACTTC. Translating gives CASSSGQGQETQYF.